The 17 T cell receptor beta chains in this list originate from one sample, sequenced in a study of T-cell memory formation after mild COVID-19 (dated by TCRdb to the early 2020s). Receptors were amplified or captured by 5' RACE. The sequencer listed for this sample is Illumina NovaSeq 6000. TCRdb ran its own pipeline on the public reads, namely fastp trimming at Q25 and MiXCR clone calling, and kept in-frame beta chains. Rows are combined by CDR3 protein, so each entry shows the most common genes and DNA. The sample table lists some 150,000 distinct CDR3 sequences, roughly a quarter of them with a count of one. The leading ten clones occupy approximately 24% of the sample. The sequenced material came from PBMCs or a T cell subset sorted from them (not recorded which). The receptors stem from an adult woman who had mild COVID-19 (a few samples of this study predate the infection). The sample titles of this study are shuffled in the database, so cell type and time point are left out; the donor was told from shared clones.

V gene TRBV7-9 combines with J gene TRBJ2-2, with TRBD1 matching over 7 bases. The CDR3 covers 15 residues. Germline V CDR1 and CDR2: SEHNR, FQNEAQ (reference sequence). V shed 4 bases, J shed 1 base, and the junction held 3 bases outside the gene matches. CDR3 residues: CASSSQGENTGELFF. CDR3 DNA: TGTGCCAGCAGCTCCCAGGGGGAGAACACCGGGGAGCTGTTTTTT.

CDR3 region: CSAAVGQGAVGSNQPQHF. The CDR3 DNA sequence: TGCAGTGCTGCCGTGGGACAGGGGGCGGTTGGTAGCAATCAGCCCCAGCATTTT. V and J are TRBV20-1 and TRBJ1-5, with 12 bases aligning to TRBD1. V dropped 5 bases and J dropped 0; count of bases not matched to a gene: 11. Germline CDR1 reads DFQATT; CDR2 reads SNEGSKA (reference sequence). This CDR3 comprises 18 residues.

The chain carries TRBV9 and TRBJ1-3; TRBD1 agrees at 8 bases. The germline V gene has CDR1 SGDLS and CDR2 YYNGEE. With V trimmed by 3 bases and J by 2 bases, 7 bases remained unmatched. CDR3 length: 16 residues. The CDR3 here is CASSEQGAVAGNTIYF. The CDR3 DNA sequence: TGTGCCAGCAGCGAGCAGGGGGCCGTAGCTGGAAACACCATATATTTT.

This clonotype has a handful of counts. This chain joins TRBV5-5 and TRBJ2-1, with D perhaps given as TRBD1 or TRBD2 (5 bases each). CDR3 size: 15 residues. From germline, CDR1 is SGHKS and CDR2 YYEKEE (reference sequence). Trimming pared 2 bases from V and 3 bases from J, leaving 12 bases between. CDR3 amino acids: CASSFLGDDYNEQFF. Written as DNA, the CDR3 is TGTGCCAGCAGCTTCCTGGGGGACGACTACAATGAGCAGTTCTTC.

The genes are TRBV9 and TRBJ1-6, with TRBD1 as a possible D gene (6 bases). Germline assignment: CDR1 SGDLS and CDR2 YYNGEE. The V and J ends lost 2 bases and 7 bases respectively, with 13 bases between them. This CDR3 spans 15 amino acids. The CDR3 DNA reads TGTGCCAGCAGCGTTGACGACAGGCTGAATTCACCCCTCCACTTT. This sequence encodes CASSVDDRLNSPLHF.

The V call is TRBV7-6, the J call TRBJ2-2; D possibly matches TRBD1 or TRBD2 (6 bases each). The germline V gene encodes CDR1 SGHVS and CDR2 FNYEAQ. This CDR3 comprises 17 residues. V lost 1 base and J lost 0, with 12 bases in between. In DNA form, the CDR3 reads TGTGCCAGCAGCTTAGAGTCGGAGGGGGCGAACACCGGGGAGCTGTTTTTT. Residues: CASSLESEGANTGELFF. Supplemented by reference TRBV7-6 and TRBJ2-2, the full variable domain reads GAGVSQSPRYKVTKRGQDVALRCDPISGHVSLYWYRQALGQGPEFLTYFNYEAQQDKSGLPNDRFSAERPEGSISTLTIQRTEQRDSAMYRCASSLESEGANTGELFFGEGSRLTVL.

The chain joins TRBV9 to TRBJ2-3; TRBD1 agrees at 7 bases. The CDR3 totals 15 residues. With 0 bases clipped from V and 7 bases from J, the junction kept 8 bases outside the gene matches. Germline CDR1 reads SGDLS; CDR2 reads YYNGEE. CDR3 coding DNA: TGTGCCAGCAGCGTAGGAGACAGGGTGATTTATACGCAGTATTTT. Translating it yields CASSVGDRVIYTQYF.

This clonotype appeared a few times. This chain uses TRBV7-9 with TRBJ1-1; D remains ambiguous. CDR3 size: 13 residues. Germline V gives CDR1 SEHNR, CDR2 FQNEAQ (reference sequence). Trimming pared 4 bases from V and 4 bases from J, leaving 10 bases between. CDR3 in DNA: TGTGCCAGCAGCTACGAAGTTAGCACTGAAGCTTTCTTT. It is translated as CASSYEVSTEAFF.

This clonotype has a handful of counts. The chain uses TRBV4-1 and TRBJ2-7; 10 nucleotides match TRBD2. The CDR3 is 16 amino acids. With 0 bases clipped from V and 6 bases from J, the junction kept 8 bases outside the gene matches. From germline, CDR1 is MGHRA and CDR2 YSYEKL. CDR3 DNA: TGCGCCAGCAGCCAAGATCCCCTAGCGGGGGTCCTCGAGCAGTACTTC. Translating it yields CASSQDPLAGVLEQYF.

V usage is TRBV6-2 or TRBV6-3 and J usage is TRBJ2-7, with a possible D match to TRBD2 (5 bases). Germline V gene lookup returns CDR1 MNHEY and CDR2 SVGEGT. Deletions cut 5 bases from V and 0 bases from J, with 14 bases between. The CDR3 is 15 amino acids. DNA of the CDR3: TGTGCCAGCAGTAAGGACTCGCCCCTCTCCTACGAGCAGTACTTC. It codes for CASSKDSPLSYEQYF.

This clonotype was seen at least ten times. The chain has TRBV11-2 and TRBJ2-1; tentative D call: TRBD2 (6 bases). The germline V gene has CDR1 SGHAT and CDR2 FQNNGV. The length of the CDR3 is 15 residues. Deletions cut 5 bases from V and 4 bases from J, with 15 bases between. The CDR3 reads CASSQHAGPYNEQFF. CDR3 bases: TGTGCCAGCAGCCAACACGCGGGACCATACAATGAGCAGTTCTTC.

This clonotype was seen only a few times. This rearrangement joins TRBV7-9 to TRBJ1-4; D remains ambiguous. V was shortened by 11 bases and J by 5 bases, with 15 bases between the two germline ends. The CDR3 runs 13 residues. The germline V gene encodes CDR1 SEHNR and CDR2 FQNEAQ (reference sequence). CDR3 DNA sequence: TGTGCCTCGCCCAAATACGCCAATGAAAAACTGTTTTTT. It translates to CASPKYANEKLFF.

The CDR3 coding sequence is TGTGCCAGCAGTCAGAGCGGGAGACACGAGCAGTACTTC. Translating gives CASSQSGRHEQYF. This chain connects TRBV12-3 or TRBV12-4 to TRBJ2-7, with 8 bases fitting TRBD2. Trimming at V came to 5 bases and at J to 5 bases, leaving 5 bases not matched to a gene. This CDR3 spans 13 amino acids.

The chain joins TRBV7-2 to TRBJ2-5, with 14 bases fitting TRBD2. This CDR3 has 17 residues. After removal of 5 bases from V and 5 bases from J, the junction contained 10 bases not matched to a gene. Looked up from germline, CDR1 is SGHTA and CDR2 is FQGNSA. DNA for the CDR3: TGTGCCAGCAGCCCCGGGACTAGCGGGAGATCAAGGGAGACCCAGTACTTC. It translates to CASSPGTSGRSRETQYF. Together with reference TRBV7-2 and TRBJ2-5, the CDR3 gives the full variable domain: GAGVSQSPSNKVTEKGKDVELRCDPISGHTALYWYRQSLGQGLEFLIYFQGNSAPDKSGLPSDRFSAERTGGSVSTLTIQRTQQEDSAVYLCASSPGTSGRSRETQYFGPGTRLLVL.

This clonotype was picked up a small number of times. V and J are TRBV24-1 and TRBJ1-2; D is ambiguous. Trimming removed 0 bases from V and 12 bases from J, with 10 bases in between. The CDR3 is 12 amino acids. Germline-derived CDR1 and CDR2 are KGHDR and SFDVKD. CDR3: CATSDLGSLHTF. Here the CDR3 DNA reads TGTGCCACCAGTGATTTGGGCAGCCTCCACACCTTC.

This sequence joins TRBV5-1 and TRBJ2-5, with D possibly TRBD2 on 5 matching bases. The CDR3 is 14 amino acids. Trimming pared 2 bases from V and 5 bases from J, leaving 13 bases between. Germline CDR1 and CDR2: SGHRS and YFSETQ. The CDR3 nucleotides read TGCGCCAGCAGCTTAGGCTTCGGGGTTGAGACCCAGTACTTC. It is translated as CASSLGFGVETQYF.

The rearrangement links TRBV12-3 or TRBV12-4 to TRBJ2-3; 8 bases are a match to TRBD1. This CDR3 is built from 13 residues. The V and J ends lost 6 bases and 6 bases, in that order; junction bases with no gene match: 5. CDR3 nucleotides: TGTGCCAGCAGCACGGACAGGGTTGATACGCAGTATTTT. It yields the protein CASSTDRVDTQYF.